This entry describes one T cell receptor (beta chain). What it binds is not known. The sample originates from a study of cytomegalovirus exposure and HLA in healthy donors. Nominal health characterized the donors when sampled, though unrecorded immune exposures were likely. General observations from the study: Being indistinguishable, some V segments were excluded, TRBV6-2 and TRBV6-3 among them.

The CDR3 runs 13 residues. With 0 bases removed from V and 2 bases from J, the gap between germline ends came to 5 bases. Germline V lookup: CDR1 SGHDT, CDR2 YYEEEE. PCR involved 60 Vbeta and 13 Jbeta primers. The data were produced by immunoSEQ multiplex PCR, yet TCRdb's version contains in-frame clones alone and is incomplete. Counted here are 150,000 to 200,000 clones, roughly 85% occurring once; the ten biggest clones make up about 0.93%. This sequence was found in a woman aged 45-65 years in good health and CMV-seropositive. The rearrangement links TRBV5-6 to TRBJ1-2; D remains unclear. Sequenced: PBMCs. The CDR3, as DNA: TGTGCCAGCAGCTTGGGAGGGAACTATGGCTACACCTTC. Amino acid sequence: CASSLGGNYGYTF.